This T cell receptor beta chain came from a study of human T cells and chemical hapten exposure. TCRdb analysed the RACE reads with MiXCR anew, one entry per CDR3 protein. The sample has under 150,000 distinct CDR3 sequences, about 12% seen once. The time point: patch test 1, 2 weeks after DPC sensitization. Treatment: therapeutic diphenylcyclopropenone sensitization with weekly scalp DPC. Trimming took 6 bases from V and 10 from J, leaving 10 bases between them. In germline, CDR1 is MGHDK, CDR2 SYGVNS. The CDR3 consists of 11 residues. This clonotype was observed a few times. The material sequenced was whole blood, taken in connection with sensitization to the hapten diphenylcyclopropenone (DPC). The rearrangement links TRBV25-1 to TRBJ2-1; no clear D. The receptor was isolated from a woman in her forties or fifties with alopecia areata. Some clones in this sample may be carry-over from other donors' samples. CDR3 DNA: TGTGCCAGCAGCTCGCTAGGCGAGCAGTTCTTC. Amino acids: CASSSLGEQFF.